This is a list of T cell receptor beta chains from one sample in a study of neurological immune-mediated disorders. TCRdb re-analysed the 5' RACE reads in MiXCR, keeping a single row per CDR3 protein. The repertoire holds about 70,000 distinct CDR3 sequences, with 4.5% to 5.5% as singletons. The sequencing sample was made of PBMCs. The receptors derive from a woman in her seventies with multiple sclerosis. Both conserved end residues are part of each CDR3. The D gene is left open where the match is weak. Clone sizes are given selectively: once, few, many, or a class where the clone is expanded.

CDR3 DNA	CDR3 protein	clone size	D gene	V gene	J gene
TGTGCCAGCTCACCCTCCACGGGAGCATTGCAGACCCAGTACTTC	CASSPSTGALQTQYF	many	NA	TRBV18	TRBJ2-5
TGCAGTGCTAGCCGGGCTAGTCTCCATGAGCAGTTCTTC	CSASRASLHEQFF	many	NA	TRBV20-1	TRBJ2-1
TGCGCCAGCAGCTGGACAGTCTCCTACGAGCAGTACTTC	CASSWTVSYEQYF	many	NA	TRBV5-1	TRBJ2-7
TGCAGTGTTGCGCAGGGCACAGATACGCAGTATTTT	CSVAQGTDTQYF	many	NA	TRBV20-1	TRBJ2-3
TGTGCCAGCAGCCAAGAGGAGGCCCGCACAGATACGCAGTATTTT	CASSQEEARTDTQYF	many	NA	TRBV3-1	TRBJ2-3
TGTGCCAGCAGCGTAGGACAGGGCTACACTAATGAAAAACTGTTTTTT	CASSVGQGYTNEKLFF	many	TRBD1	TRBV5-5	TRBJ1-4
TGTGCCAGCAGCTTCGTAGGGGACAGGGTGGCAAATGAGCAGTTCTTC	CASSFVGDRVANEQFF	few	TRBD1	TRBV7-2	TRBJ2-1
TGTGCCAGCAGCTTAGACCAGGGGACAGGGGGCGTATACAATGAGCAGTTCTTC	CASSLDQGTGGVYNEQFF	many	TRBD1	TRBV7-9	TRBJ2-1
TGTGCCAGCAGCTTGAGGGCTTATAGCAATCAGCCCCAGAATTTT	CASSLRAYSNQPQNF	NA	NA	TRBV5-6	TRBJ1-5
TGTGCCAGCAGGACAGAGACTGAAGCTTTCTTT	CASRTETEAFF	few	NA	TRBV6-5	TRBJ1-1
TGTGCCAGCAGATCCGGGACTAGCGGGAGAGAGACCCAGTACTTC	CASRSGTSGRETQYF	NA	TRBD2	TRBV6-5	TRBJ2-5
TGTGCCAGCAGTTACTCGGCGGGAGGGGCAGATACGCAGTATTTT	CASSYSAGGADTQYF	few	TRBD2	TRBV6-5	TRBJ2-3
TGTGCCAGCAGCCAAGGAGTAGCGGGAGGGCCTAATGAGCAGTTCTTC	CASSQGVAGGPNEQFF	many	TRBD2	TRBV3-1	TRBJ2-1
TGTGCCAGCAGCTCCACTCCTATAGCGGGCGTCGGGGAGCTGTTTTTT	CASSSTPIAGVGELFF	many	TRBD2	TRBV7-3	TRBJ2-2
TGTGCCAGCAGCCCACAGGGATTCACAGATACGCAGTATTTT	CASSPQGFTDTQYF	many	NA	TRBV7-9	TRBJ2-3
TGTGCCAGCAGCCAAGTAAGCGGGACGCACGAGCAGTACTTC	CASSQVSGTHEQYF	NA	TRBD2	TRBV3-1	TRBJ2-7
TGTGCCACCAGCAGACAGGGGAACACCGGGGAGCTGTTTTTT	CATSRQGNTGELFF	many	NA	TRBV15	TRBJ2-2
TGTGCCAGCAGCGTAGCCCAGCGGGACTACGAGCAGTACTTC	CASSVAQRDYEQYF	many	TRBD2	TRBV9	TRBJ2-7
TGCGCCAGCAGCCACCCTCAGAAGTCTCCGTATTACAATGAGCAGTTCTTC	CASSHPQKSPYYNEQFF	many	NA	TRBV4-3	TRBJ2-1
TGTGCCAGCAGCTTAGAGACTAGCGGGAGGGGCAACATTCAGTACTTC	CASSLETSGRGNIQYF	many	TRBD2	TRBV7-2	TRBJ2-4
TGTGCCAGCAGCTGGGAGAGAAAAACTGAAGCTTTCTTT	CASSWERKTEAFF	many	NA	TRBV6-2/TRBV6-3	TRBJ1-1
TGCGCCAGCAGCCGGAACTACGCAGATACGCAGTATTTT	CASSRNYADTQYF	many	NA	TRBV5-1	TRBJ2-3